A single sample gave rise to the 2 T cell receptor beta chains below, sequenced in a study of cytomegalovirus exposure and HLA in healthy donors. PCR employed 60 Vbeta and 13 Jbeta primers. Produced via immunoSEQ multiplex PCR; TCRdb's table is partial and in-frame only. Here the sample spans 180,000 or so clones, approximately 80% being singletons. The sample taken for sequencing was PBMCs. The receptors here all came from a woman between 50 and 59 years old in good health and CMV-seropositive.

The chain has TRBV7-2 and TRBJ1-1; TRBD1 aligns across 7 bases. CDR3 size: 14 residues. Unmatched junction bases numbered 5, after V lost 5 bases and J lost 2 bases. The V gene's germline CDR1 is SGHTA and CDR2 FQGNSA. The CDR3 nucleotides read TGTGCCAGCAGCCGATGGGACAGCAACACTGAAGCTTTCTTT. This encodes CASSRWDSNTEAFF.

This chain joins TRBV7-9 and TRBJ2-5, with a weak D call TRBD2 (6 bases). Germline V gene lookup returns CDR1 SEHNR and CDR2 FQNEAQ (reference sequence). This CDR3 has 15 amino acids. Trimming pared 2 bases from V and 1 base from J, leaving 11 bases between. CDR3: CASSLLAGTQETQYF. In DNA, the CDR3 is TGTGCCAGCAGCTTACTGGCGGGGACCCAAGAGACCCAGTACTTC.